The present TCR beta chain was sequenced within a study of cytomegalovirus exposure and HLA in healthy donors. The PCR employed 60 Vbeta primers together with 13 Jbeta primers. TCRdb's copy holds only in-frame clones and misses some; the assay was immunoSEQ multiplex PCR. The sample shows fewer than 150,000 clones, roughly two thirds of them seen only once. Whole-study results and caveats: CMV antigen specificity was confirmed in vitro for a few CMV-associated chains. The study listed about 150 cytomegalovirus-associated TCR beta chains.

There are many counts of this clone. Its matching antigen is unknown. Germline V CDR1 and CDR2: SEHNR, FQNEAQ (reference sequence). V shed 5 bases and J 5 bases; nucleotides not matched to a gene: 14. The CDR3 contains 17 residues. Sample: PBMCs. The chain has TRBV7-9 and TRBJ2-2, with 7 bases matching TRBD1. The sequence derives from a young man in good health and CMV-seropositive. CDR3 amino acids: CASSAGPGTVVTGELFF. The CDR3 DNA follows: TGTGCCAGCAGCGCAGGTCCCGGGACAGTGGTTACCGGGGAGCTGTTTTTT.